This entry describes one T cell receptor beta chain. This clone is regarded as medium-sized (0.01 to 0.1%). No cognate antigen has been identified for it. Base-call qualities are not available, and no considerably larger clone is one nucleotide away. This entry comes from a study of OX40 agonist ivuxolimab in advanced cancers. At the level of the whole study: Ivuxolimab was an agonistic, fully human IgG2 monoclonal antibody directed against OX40 (CD134), a costimulatory receptor. In the dose-escalation cohort, roughly 80% of patients were male, and the mean age was approximately 60 years, with a range of 23 to 79. The paper reports the monotherapy dose-escalation portion (N ≈ 50 patients) of the phase I ivuxolimab trial. Intravenous ivuxolimab was administered to patients every 2 weeks at six dose levels: 0.01, 0.1, 0.3, 1.5, 3 and 10 mg/kg. Prior anti-PD-1, anti-PD-L1 or anti-CTLA-4 therapy was permitted, and approximately 41% of dose-escalation patients had received checkpoint inhibitors. Among the approximately 50 dose-escalation patients, 19 had hepatocellular carcinoma, approximately 15 melanoma, 9 renal cell carcinoma and 9 head and neck cancer. Peripheral TCRbeta sequencing aimed to test whether ivuxolimab altered TCR sequence diversity and caused clonal T-cell expansion. Partial responses occurred in three dose-escalation patients: two with cutaneous melanoma and one with hepatocellular carcinoma.

V loses 3 bases, J loses 3 bases, and the germline ends lie 9 bases apart. The germline V gene (reference sequence) provides CDR1 MNHEY and CDR2 SMNVEV. The CDR3, from cysteine to phenylalanine, totals 13 residues. CDR3 DNA only is kept here, 39 bases in frame from base 1. The trial excluded patients who had a history of autoimmune disease or were on systemic immunosuppression. Peripheral blood for TCR sequencing was collected from all dose cohorts at baseline, on cycle 4 day 1, and on cycle 7 day 1. Samples were obtained from an open-label, multicenter, first-in-human phase I dose-escalation trial of ivuxolimab. The trial enrolled adults with locally advanced or metastatic head and neck squamous cell, hepatocellular, melanoma or renal cell carcinoma. CD4+ and CD8+ T cells were sorted separately from peripheral blood before TCR sequencing. To sequence the TCRbeta CDR3 region, genomic DNA was isolated from the sorted cells. The immunoSEQ Assay was used to sequence the TCRbeta CDR3 regions. TCRdb provides this immuneACCESS table in a form limited to in-frame rearrangements. Some clones are lacking; in checked studies, under half of them reflect an unresolved V gene, and why the rest are absent is not known. The sample table lists about 60,000 clones, about 90% of them with a count of one. The ten largest clones take up roughly 25% of the sample.

Broader findings and caveats from the paper: Low levels of normalized T-cell clonal expansion were also seen in some patients who did not respond. Clonal expansion of both CD4+ and CD8+ blood T cells was observed from baseline to week 6 at doses 0.1 to 3.0 mg/kg. The antigen specificity of the clonally expanded peripheral T cells was not determined. On average, CD8+ T cells showed more expanded clones than CD4+ T cells after ivuxolimab. In partial responders in the 0.1-3.0 mg/kg groups, normalized peripheral clonal expansion was found to be among the lowest, especially among CD8+ T cells.

This chain is built from TRBV27 and TRBJ2-7; TRBD1 might be the D gene, on 5 matching bases. The TCR sequence derives from an adult with an advanced solid tumor such as melanoma, head and neck, liver or kidney cancer. The material sequenced was CD4+ or CD8+ T cells sorted from blood, taken in a trial of the OX40 agonist ivuxolimab. The DNA reads as follows: TGTGCCAGCAGTTTGGTCACAGGCTACGAGCAGTACTTC. Its translation reads: CASSLVTGYEQYF.